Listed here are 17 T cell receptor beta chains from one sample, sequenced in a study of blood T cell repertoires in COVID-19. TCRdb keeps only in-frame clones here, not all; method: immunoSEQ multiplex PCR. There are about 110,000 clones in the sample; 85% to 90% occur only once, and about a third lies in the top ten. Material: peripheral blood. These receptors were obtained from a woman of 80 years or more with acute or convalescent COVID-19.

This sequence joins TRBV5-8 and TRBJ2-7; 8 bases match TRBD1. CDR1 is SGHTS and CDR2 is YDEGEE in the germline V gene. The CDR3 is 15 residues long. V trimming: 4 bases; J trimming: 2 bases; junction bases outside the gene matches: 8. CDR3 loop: CASSPAGQGPYEQYF. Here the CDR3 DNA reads TGTGCCAGCAGCCCCGCCGGACAGGGTCCCTACGAGCAGTACTTC.

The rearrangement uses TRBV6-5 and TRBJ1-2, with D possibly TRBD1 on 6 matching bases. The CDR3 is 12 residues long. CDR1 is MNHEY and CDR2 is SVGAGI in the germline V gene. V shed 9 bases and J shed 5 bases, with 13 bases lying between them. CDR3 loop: CASVGGAYGYTF. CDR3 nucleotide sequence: TGTGCCAGTGTAGGGGGGGCTTATGGCTACACCTTC.

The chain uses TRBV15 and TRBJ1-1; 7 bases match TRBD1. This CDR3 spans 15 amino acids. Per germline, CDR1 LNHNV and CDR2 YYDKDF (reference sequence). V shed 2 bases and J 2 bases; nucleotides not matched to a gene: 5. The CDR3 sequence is CATSRLDRANTEAFF. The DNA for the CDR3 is TGTGCCACCAGCAGACTCGACAGGGCAAACACTGAAGCTTTCTTT.

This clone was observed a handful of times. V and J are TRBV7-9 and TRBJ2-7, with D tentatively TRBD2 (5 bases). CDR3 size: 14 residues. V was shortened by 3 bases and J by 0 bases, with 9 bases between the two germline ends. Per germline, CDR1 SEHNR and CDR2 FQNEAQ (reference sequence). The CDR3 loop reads CASSFGVSSYEQYF. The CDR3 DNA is TGTGCCAGCAGCTTCGGGGTTAGCTCCTACGAGCAGTACTTC. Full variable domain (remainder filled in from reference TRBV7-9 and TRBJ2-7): DTGVSQNPRHKITKRGQNVTFRCDPISEHNRLYWYRQTLGQGPEFLTYFQNEAQLEKSRLLSDRFSAERPKGSFSTLEIQRTEQGDSAMYLCASSFGVSSYEQYFGPGTRLTVT.

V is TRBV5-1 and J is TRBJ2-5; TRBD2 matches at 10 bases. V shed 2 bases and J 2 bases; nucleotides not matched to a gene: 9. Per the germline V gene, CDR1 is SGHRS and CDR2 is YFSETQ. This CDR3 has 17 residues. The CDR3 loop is CASSFLAGDSYQETQYF. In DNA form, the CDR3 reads TGCGCCAGCAGCTTCCTAGCGGGGGACTCTTATCAAGAGACCCAGTACTTC.

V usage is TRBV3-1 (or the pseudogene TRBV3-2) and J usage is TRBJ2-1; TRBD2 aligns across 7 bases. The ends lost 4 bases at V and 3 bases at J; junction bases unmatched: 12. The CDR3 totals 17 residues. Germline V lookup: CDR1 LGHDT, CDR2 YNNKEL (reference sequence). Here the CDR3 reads CASSLFPRGRVYNEQFF. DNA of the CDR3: TGTGCCAGCAGCCTCTTCCCCCGGGGGAGGGTCTACAATGAGCAGTTCTTC.

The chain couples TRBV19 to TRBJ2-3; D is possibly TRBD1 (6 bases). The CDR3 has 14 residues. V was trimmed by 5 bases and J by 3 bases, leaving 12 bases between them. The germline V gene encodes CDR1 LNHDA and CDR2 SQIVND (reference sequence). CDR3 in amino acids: CASSYRVVTDTQYF. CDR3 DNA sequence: TGTGCCAGTAGTTACAGGGTTGTAACAGATACGCAGTATTTT.

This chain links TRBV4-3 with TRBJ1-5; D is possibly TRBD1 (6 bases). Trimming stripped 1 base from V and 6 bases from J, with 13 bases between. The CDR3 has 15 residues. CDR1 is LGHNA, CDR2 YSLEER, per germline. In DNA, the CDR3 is TGCGCCAGCAGCCAAGCAAACAGGGATGGTCAGCCCCAGCATTTT. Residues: CASSQANRDGQPQHF.

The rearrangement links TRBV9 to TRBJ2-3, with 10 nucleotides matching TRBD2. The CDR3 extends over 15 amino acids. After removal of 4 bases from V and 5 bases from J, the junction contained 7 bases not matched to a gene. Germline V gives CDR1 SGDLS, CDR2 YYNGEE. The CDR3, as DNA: TGTGCCAGCAGCCCAAGCGGGGGGGCTGGAGATACGCAGTATTTT. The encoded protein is CASSPSGGAGDTQYF.

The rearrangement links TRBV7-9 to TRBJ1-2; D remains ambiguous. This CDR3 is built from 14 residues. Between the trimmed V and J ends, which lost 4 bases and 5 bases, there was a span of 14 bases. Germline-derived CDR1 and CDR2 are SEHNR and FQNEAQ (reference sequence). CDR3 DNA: TGTGCCAGCAGCTCCCCCCCCGAGCCGTATGGCTACACCTTC. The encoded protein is CASSSPPEPYGYTF.

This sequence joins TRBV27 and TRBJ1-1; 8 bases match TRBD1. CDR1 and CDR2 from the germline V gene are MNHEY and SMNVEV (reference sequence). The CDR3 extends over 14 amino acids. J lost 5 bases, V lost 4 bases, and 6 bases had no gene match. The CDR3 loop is CASSSQGAHTEAFF. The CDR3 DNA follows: TGTGCCAGCAGTTCCCAGGGGGCGCATACTGAAGCTTTCTTT.

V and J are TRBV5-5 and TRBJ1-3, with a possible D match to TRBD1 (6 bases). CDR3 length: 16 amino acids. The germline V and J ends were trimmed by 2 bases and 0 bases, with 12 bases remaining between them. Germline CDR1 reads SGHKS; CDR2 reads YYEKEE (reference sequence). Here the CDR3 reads CASSFLGADSGNTIYF. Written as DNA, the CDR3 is TGTGCCAGCAGCTTCTTGGGGGCCGACTCTGGAAACACCATATATTTT.

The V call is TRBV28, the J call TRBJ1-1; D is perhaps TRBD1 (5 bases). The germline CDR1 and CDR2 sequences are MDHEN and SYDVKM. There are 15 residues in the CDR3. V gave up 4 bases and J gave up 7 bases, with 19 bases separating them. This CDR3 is CASSSPGPGILEAFF. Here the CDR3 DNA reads TGTGCCAGCAGTTCCCCCGGCCCAGGGATTCTTGAAGCTTTCTTT. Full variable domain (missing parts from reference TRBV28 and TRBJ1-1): DVKVTQSSRYLVKRTGEKVFLECVQDMDHENMFWYRQDPGLGLRLIYFSYDVKMKEKGDIPEGYSVSREKKERFSLILESASTNQTSMYLCASSSPGPGILEAFFGQGTRLTVV.

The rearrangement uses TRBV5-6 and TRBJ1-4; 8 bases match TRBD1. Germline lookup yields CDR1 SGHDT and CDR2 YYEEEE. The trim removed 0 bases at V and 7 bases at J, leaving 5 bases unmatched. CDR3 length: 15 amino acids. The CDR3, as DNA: TGTGCCAGCAGCTTGGTTGAGACAGGGGTTGAAAAACTGTTTTTT. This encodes CASSLVETGVEKLFF.

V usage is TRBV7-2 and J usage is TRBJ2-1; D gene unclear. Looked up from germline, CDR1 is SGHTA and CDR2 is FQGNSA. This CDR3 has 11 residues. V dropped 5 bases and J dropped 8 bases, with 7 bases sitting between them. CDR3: CASSPLHEQFF. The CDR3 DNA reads TGTGCCAGCAGCCCACTCCATGAGCAGTTCTTC.

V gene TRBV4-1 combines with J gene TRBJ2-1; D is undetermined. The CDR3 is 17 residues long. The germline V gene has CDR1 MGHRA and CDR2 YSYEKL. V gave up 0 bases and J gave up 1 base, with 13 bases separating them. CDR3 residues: CASSQEQPHMSYNEQFF. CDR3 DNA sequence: TGCGCCAGCAGCCAAGAACAGCCTCACATGTCCTACAATGAGCAGTTCTTC.

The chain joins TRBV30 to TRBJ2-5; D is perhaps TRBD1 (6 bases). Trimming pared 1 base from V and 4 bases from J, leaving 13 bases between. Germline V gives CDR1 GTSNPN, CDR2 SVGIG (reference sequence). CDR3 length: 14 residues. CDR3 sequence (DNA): TGTGCCTGGAGTGGGCAGGGGAGTAGAGAGACCCAGTACTTC. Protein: CAWSGQGSRETQYF. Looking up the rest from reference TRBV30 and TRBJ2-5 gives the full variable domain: SQTIHQWPATLVQPVGSPLSLECTVEGTSNPNLYWYRQAAGRGLQLLFYSVGIGQISSEVPQNLSASRPQDRQFILSSKKLLLSDSGFYLCAWSGQGSRETQYFGPGTRLLVL.